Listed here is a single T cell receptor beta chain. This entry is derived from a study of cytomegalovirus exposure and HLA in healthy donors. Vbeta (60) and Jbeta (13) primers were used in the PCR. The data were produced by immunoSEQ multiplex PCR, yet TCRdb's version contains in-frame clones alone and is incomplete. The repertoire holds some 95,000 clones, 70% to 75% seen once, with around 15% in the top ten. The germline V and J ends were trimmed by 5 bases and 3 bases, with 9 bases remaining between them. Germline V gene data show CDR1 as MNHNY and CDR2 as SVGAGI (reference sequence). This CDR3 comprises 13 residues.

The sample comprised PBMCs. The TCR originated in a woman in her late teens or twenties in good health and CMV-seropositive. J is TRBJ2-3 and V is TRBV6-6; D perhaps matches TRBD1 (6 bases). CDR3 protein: CASSSRGTDTQYF. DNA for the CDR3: TGTGCCAGCAGTAGCAGGGGAACAGATACGCAGTATTTT.